The source of this T cell receptor beta chain is a study of control samples from healthy donors and cancer patients (dated by TCRdb to about 2020). A note on this clone: Its antigen is not yet known. Within one base of it there is no much larger clone, and no base qualities were kept.

Library generation was performed with the immunoSEQ multiplex PCR assay. TCRdb mirrors the immuneACCESS table, restricted to in-frame sequences. Some clones are absent from its copies; in checked studies, under half trace to an unresolved V gene, and the reason for the others is unknown. This sample comprises 170,000 or so clones, 80% to 95% of them detected only once. Approximately 1.5% of the sample is in the top ten clones. The CDR3 contains 14 residues, cysteine and phenylalanine counted. Only CDR3 DNA remains: 42 bases, in frame from the first base. CDR1 and CDR2, looked up from the germline V gene, are MGHDK and SYGVNS. Clipping removes 6 bases from V and 9 bases from J, with 4 as the unmatched junction base count.

The V and J genes are TRBV25-1 and TRBJ2-1; 14 junctional bases match TRBD2. Sequenced: blood. The receptor was isolated from a man in his late teens or twenties in good health. DNA sequence: TGTGCCAGCAGCGGACTAGCGGGGGGAGCTGAGCAGTTCTTC. This is translated as CASSGLAGGAEQFF.